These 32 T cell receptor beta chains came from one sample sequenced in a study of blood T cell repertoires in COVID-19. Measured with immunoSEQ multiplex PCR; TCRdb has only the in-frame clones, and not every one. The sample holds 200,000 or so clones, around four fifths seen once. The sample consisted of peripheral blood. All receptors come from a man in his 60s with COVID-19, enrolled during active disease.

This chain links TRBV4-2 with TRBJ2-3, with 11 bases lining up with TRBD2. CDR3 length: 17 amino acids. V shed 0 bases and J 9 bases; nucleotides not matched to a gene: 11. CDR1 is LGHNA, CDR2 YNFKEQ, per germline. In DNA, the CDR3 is TGTGCCAGCAGCCAAGATCTGGGTGGTGCTAGCGGGAGGACGCAGTATTTT. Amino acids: CASSQDLGGASGRTQYF.

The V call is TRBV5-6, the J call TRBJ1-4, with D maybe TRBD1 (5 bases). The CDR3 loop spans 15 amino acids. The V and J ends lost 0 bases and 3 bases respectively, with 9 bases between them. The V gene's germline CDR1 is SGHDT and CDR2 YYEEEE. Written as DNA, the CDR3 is TGTGCCAGCAGCTTGGAACAGGCACCTAATGAAAAACTGTTTTTT. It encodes CASSLEQAPNEKLFF.

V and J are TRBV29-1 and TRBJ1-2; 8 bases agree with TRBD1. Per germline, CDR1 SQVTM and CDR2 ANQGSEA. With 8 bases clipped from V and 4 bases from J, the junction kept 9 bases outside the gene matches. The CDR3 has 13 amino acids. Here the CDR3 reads CSFRRTGSYGYTF. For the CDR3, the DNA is TGCAGCTTCCGTAGGACAGGGTCCTATGGCTACACCTTC.

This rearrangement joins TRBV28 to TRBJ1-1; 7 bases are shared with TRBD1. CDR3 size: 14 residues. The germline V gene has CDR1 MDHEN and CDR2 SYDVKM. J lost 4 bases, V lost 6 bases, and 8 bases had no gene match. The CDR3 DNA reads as TGTGCCAGCAGCCGCATACAGGGGCCCACTGAAGCTTTCTTT. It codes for CASSRIQGPTEAFF.

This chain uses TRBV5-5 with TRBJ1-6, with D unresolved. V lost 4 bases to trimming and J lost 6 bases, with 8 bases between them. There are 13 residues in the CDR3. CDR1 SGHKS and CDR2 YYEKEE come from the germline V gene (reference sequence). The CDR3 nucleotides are TGTGCCAGCAGCGACGCGGCTAATTCACCCCTCCACTTT. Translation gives CASSDAANSPLHF.

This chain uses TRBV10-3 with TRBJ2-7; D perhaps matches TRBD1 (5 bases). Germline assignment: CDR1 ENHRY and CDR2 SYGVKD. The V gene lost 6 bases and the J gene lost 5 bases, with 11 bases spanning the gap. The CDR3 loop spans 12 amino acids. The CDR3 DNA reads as TGTGCCATCAGGGGCCTAGGGGACGAGCAGTACTTC. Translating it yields CAIRGLGDEQYF.

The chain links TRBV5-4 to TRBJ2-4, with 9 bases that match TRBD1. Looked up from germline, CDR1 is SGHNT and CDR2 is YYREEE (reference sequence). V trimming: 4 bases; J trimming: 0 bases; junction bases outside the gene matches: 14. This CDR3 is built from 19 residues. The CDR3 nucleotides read TGTGCCAGCAGCAGAATCGGGACAGGGAGGGATCTAGCCAAAAACATTCAGTACTTC. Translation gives CASSRIGTGRDLAKNIQYF.

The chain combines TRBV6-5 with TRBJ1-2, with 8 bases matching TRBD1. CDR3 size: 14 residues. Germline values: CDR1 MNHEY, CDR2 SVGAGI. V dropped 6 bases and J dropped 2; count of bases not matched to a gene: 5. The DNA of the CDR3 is TGTGCCAGCAGCCGGACAGGGACCAACTATGGCTACACCTTC. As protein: CASSRTGTNYGYTF.

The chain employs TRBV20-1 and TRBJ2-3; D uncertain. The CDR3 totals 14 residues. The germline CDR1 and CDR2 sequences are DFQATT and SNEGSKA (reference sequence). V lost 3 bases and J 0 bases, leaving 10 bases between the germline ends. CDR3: CSASLMASTDTQYF. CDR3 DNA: TGCAGTGCTAGTCTCATGGCTAGCACAGATACGCAGTATTTT.

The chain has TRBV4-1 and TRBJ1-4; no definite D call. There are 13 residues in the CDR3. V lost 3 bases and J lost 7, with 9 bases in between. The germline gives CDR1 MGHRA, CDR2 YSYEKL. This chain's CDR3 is CASSQVRGEKLFF. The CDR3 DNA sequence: TGCGCCAGCAGCCAGGTTCGAGGTGAAAAACTGTTTTTT.

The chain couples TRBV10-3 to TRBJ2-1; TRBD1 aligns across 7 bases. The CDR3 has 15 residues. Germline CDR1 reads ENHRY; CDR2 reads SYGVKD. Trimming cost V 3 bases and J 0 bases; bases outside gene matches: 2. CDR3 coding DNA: TGTGCCATCAGTGATGCAGGGGGCTCCTACAATGAGCAGTTCTTC. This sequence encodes CAISDAGGSYNEQFF.

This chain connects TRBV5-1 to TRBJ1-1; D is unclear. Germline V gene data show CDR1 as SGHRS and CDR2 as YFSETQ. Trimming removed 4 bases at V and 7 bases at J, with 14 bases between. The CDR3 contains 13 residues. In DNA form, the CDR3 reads TGCGCCAGCAGCGGGCCCGTGGAGGGTGAAGCTTTCTTT. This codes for CASSGPVEGEAFF. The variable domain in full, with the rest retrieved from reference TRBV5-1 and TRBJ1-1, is KAGVTQTPRYLIKTRGQQVTLSCSPISGHRSVSWYQQTPGQGLQFLFEYFSETQRNKGNFPGRFSGRQFSNSRSEMNVSTLELGDSALYLCASSGPVEGEAFFGQGTRLTVV.

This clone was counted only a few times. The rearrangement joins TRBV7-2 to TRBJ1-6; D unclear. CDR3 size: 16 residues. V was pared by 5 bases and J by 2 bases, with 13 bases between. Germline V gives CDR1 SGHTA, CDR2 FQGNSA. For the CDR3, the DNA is TGTGCCAGCAGCCCGGTCGGGGTGACCTATAATTCACCCCTCCACTTT. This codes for CASSPVGVTYNSPLHF.

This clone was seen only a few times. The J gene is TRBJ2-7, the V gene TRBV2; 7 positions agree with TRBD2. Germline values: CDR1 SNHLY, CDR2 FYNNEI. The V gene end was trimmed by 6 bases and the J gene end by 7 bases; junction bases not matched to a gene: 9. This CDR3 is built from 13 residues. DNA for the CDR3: TGTGCCAGCAGATGGAGCGGGAATGAAGAGCAGTACTTC. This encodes CASRWSGNEEQYF.

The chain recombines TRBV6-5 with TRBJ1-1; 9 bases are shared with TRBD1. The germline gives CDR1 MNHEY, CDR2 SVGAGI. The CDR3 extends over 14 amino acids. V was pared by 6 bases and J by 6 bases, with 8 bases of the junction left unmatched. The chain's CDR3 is CASSPTGGMSEAFF. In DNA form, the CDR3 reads TGTGCCAGCAGCCCGACAGGGGGAATGTCTGAAGCTTTCTTT.

The CDR3, as DNA: TGTGCCAGCAGCCCCAACAGGGCTGGTACGCAGTATTTT. Translated: CASSPNRAGTQYF. The V and J genes are TRBV6-5 and TRBJ2-3; weak D call: TRBD1 (6 bases). Germline CDR1 and CDR2: MNHEY and SVGAGI. This CDR3 contains 13 residues. Trimming stripped 6 bases from V and 8 bases from J, with 15 bases between.

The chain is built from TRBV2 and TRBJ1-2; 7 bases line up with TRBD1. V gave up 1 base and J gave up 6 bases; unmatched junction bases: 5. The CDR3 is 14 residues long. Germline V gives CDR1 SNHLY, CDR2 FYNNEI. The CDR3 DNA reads TGTGCCAGCAGTGAAGGCAGGGGGAGGAATGGCTACACCTTC. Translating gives CASSEGRGRNGYTF.

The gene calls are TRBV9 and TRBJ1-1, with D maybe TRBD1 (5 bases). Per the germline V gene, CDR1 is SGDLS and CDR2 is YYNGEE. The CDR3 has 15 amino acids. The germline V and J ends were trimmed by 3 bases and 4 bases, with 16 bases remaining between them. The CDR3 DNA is TGTGCCAGCAGCGCACCCTGGGGGGAAAGCACTGAAGCTTTCTTT. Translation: CASSAPWGESTEAFF.

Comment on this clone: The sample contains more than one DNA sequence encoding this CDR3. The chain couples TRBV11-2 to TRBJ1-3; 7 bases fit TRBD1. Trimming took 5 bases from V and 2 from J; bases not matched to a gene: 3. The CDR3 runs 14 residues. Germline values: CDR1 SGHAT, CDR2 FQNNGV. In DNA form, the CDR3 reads TGTGCCAGCAGCCTAGGGACAGCTGGAAACACCATATATTTT. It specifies CASSLGTAGNTIYF.

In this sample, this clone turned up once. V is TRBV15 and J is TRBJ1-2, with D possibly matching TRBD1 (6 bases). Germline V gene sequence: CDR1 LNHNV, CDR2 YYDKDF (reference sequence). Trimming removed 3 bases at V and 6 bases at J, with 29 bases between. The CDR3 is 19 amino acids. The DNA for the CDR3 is TGTGCCACCAGCAGTCCTACGCTGCCAACCCGGGGGGCGCTTAATGGCTACACCTTC. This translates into CATSSPTLPTRGALNGYTF.

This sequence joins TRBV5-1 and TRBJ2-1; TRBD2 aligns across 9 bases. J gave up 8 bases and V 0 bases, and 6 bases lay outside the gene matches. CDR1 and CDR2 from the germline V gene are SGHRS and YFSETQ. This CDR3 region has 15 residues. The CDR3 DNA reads TGCGCCAGCAGCTTGGTTAGTAGCGGGAGTGATGAGCAGTTCTTC. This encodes CASSLVSSGSDEQFF. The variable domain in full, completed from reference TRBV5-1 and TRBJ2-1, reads KAGVTQTPRYLIKTRGQQVTLSCSPISGHRSVSWYQQTPGQGLQFLFEYFSETQRNKGNFPGRFSGRQFSNSRSEMNVSTLELGDSALYLCASSLVSSGSDEQFFGPGTRLTVL.

CDR3: CASSLSQGRNQPQHF. In DNA, the CDR3 is TGTGCCAGCAGTTTATCGCAGGGTCGGAATCAGCCCCAGCATTTT. The chain is built from TRBV27 and TRBJ1-5; a weak D match, TRBD1 (5 bases). Trimming left V 0 bases short and J 4 bases short, with 10 bases between. Germline CDR1 MNHEY, CDR2 SMNVEV (reference sequence). The CDR3 consists of 15 residues.

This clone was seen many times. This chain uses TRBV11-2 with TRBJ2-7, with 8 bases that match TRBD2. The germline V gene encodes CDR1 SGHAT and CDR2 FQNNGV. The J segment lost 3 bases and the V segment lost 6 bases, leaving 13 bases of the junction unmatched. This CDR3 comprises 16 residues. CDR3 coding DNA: TGTGCCAGCAGATCGTTGGGCGGGAGGACTAACTACGAGCAGTACTTC. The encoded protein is CASRSLGGRTNYEQYF.

Here the CDR3 DNA reads TGTGCCAGTAGTATGGGACAGGGCCGGTTCGAACCCCTCCACTTT. It is translated as CASSMGQGRFEPLHF. V and J are TRBV19 and TRBJ1-6; 9 bases match TRBD1. Trimming removed 3 bases from V and 12 bases from J; junction bases left unmatched: 9. The CDR3 consists of 15 residues. Germline V gene data show CDR1 as LNHDA and CDR2 as SQIVND (reference sequence).

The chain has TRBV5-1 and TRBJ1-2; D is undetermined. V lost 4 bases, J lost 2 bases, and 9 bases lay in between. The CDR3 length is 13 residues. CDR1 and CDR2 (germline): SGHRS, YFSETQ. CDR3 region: CASSITENYGYTF. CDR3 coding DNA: TGCGCCAGCAGCATTACAGAGAACTATGGCTACACCTTC.

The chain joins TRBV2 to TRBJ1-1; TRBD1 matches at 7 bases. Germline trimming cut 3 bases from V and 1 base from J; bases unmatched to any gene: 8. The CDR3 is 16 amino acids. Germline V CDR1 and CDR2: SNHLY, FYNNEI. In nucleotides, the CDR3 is TGTGCCAGCAGTGATTCGTCCCGACAGGGGAACACTGAAGCTTTCTTT. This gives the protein CASSDSSRQGNTEAFF. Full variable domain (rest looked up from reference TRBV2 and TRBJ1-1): EPEVTQTPSHQVTQMGQEVILRCVPISNHLYFYWYRQILGQKVEFLVSFYNNEISEKSEIFDDQFSVERPDGSNFTLKIRSTKLEDSAMYFCASSDSSRQGNTEAFFGQGTRLTVV.

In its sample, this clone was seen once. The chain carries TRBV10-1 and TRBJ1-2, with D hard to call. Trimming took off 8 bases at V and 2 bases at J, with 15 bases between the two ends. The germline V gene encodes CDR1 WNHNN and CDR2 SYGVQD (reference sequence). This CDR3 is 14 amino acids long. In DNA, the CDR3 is TGCGCCAGCTCCCGTGAGCCATCCAACTATGGCTACACCTTC. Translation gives CASSREPSNYGYTF.

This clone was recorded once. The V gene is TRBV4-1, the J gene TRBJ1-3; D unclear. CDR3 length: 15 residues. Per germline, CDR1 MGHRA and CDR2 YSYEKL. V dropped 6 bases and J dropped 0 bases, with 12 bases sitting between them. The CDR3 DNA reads TGCGCCAGCAGACCCTTAGCCCTCTCTGGAAACACCATATATTTT. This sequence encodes CASRPLALSGNTIYF.

CDR3: CASSPGSSGTEAFF. The CDR3 nucleotides read TGTGCCAGCAGCCCAGGATCGAGTGGGACTGAAGCTTTCTTT. The chain employs TRBV16 and TRBJ1-1; no clear D. V shed 4 bases and J shed 5 bases, with 14 bases lying between them. CDR3 size: 14 residues. CDR1 and CDR2 (germline): KGHSY, FQNENV.

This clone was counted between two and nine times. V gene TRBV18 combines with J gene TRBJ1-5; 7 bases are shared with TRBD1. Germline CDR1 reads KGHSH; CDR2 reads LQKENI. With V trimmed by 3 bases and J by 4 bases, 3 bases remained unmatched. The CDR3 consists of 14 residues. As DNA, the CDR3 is TGTGCCAGCTCACCTTCGGGACAGAATCAGCCCCAGCATTTT. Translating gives CASSPSGQNQPQHF.

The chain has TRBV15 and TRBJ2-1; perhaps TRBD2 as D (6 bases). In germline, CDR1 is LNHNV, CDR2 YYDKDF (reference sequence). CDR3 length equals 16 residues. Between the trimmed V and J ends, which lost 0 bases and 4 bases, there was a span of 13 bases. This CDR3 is CATSRDGRSRYNEQFF. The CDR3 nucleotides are TGTGCCACCAGCAGAGATGGGAGGTCGAGGTACAATGAGCAGTTCTTC.

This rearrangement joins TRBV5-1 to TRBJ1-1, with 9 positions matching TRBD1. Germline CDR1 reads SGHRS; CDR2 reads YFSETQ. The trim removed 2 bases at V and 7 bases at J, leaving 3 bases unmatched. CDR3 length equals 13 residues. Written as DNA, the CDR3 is TGCGCCAGCAGCTTCAGACAGGGGGGTGAAGCTTTCTTT. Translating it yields CASSFRQGGEAFF.